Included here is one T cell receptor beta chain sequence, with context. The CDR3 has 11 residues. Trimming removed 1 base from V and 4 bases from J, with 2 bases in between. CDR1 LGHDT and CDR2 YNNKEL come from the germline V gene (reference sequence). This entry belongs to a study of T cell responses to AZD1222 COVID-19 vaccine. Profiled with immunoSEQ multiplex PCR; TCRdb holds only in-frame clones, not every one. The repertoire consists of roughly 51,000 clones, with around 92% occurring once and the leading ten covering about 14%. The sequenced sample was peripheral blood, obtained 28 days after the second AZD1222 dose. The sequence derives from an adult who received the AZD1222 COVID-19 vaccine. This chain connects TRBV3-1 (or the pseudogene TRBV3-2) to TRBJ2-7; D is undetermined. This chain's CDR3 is CASSQVYEQYF. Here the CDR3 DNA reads TGTGCCAGCAGCCAAGTTTACGAGCAGTACTTC.